This T cell receptor beta chain was retrieved from a study of glioma-infiltrating T cells after dendritic cell vaccination. Across the whole study: Dendritic cell vaccine was injected intradermally three times, biweekly.

The CDR3 is 15 amino acids. Germline lookup yields CDR1 MNHEY and CDR2 SVGAGI. The V segment lost 2 bases and the J segment 6 bases; nucleotides outside the gene matches: 5. Assay: immunoSEQ multiplex PCR; the TCRdb copy retains only in-frame clones and omits some. Counted here are about 67,000 clones, approximately 81% occurring once; the ten biggest clones make up approximately 7.9%. The TCR originated in a human donor with glioblastoma. This sequence joins TRBV6-5 and TRBJ1-4; 8 nucleotides match TRBD1. The sample was blood, taken before dendritic cell vaccination. CDR3 loop: CASSYDRGNDEKLFF. The CDR3, as DNA: TGTGCCAGCAGTTACGACAGGGGTAACGATGAAAAACTGTTTTTT.